This record looks at one T cell receptor (beta chain) sequence and its context. A J-beta primer mix and a sample-barcoded 5' primer were used in a second PCR of roughly 6 to 11 cycles. Each cDNA molecule received a tag from a template-switch adaptor that had 12 random nucleotides. TCRdb recomputed calls from the 5' RACE reads with MiXCR, one row per CDR3 protein. Of almost 800,000 distinct CDR3 sequences in the sample, roughly 50% were seen once. V shed 1 base and J shed 9 bases, with 19 bases lying between them. CDR1 is SGHTA, CDR2 FQGNSA, per germline. This CDR3 is 16 amino acids long. The data belong to a study of blood T cells in healthy people across ages.

The source is a man aged 25 to 40 in good health. Sequences were obtained from blood. The rearrangement uses TRBV7-2 and TRBJ2-1, with D tentatively TRBD1 or TRBD2 (5 bases each). Here the CDR3 reads CASSLGDGNIRPEQFF. CDR3 sequence (DNA): TGTGCCAGCAGCTTAGGGGACGGGAATATTCGGCCTGAGCAGTTCTTC.